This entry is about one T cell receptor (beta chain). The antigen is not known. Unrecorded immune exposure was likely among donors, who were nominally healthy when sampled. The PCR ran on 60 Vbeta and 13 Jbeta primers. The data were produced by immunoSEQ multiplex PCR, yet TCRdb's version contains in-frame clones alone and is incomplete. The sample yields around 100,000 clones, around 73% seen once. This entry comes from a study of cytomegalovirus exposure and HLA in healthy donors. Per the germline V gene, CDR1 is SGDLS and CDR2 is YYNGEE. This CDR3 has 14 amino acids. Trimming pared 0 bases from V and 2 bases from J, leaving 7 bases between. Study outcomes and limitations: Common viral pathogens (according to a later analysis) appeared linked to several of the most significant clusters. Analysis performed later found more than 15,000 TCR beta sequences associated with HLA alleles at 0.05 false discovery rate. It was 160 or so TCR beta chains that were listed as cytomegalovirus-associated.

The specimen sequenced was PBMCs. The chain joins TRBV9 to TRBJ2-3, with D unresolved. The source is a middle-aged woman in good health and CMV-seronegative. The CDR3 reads CASSVASNTDTQYF. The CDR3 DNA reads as TGTGCCAGCAGCGTAGCTAGTAACACAGATACGCAGTATTTT.